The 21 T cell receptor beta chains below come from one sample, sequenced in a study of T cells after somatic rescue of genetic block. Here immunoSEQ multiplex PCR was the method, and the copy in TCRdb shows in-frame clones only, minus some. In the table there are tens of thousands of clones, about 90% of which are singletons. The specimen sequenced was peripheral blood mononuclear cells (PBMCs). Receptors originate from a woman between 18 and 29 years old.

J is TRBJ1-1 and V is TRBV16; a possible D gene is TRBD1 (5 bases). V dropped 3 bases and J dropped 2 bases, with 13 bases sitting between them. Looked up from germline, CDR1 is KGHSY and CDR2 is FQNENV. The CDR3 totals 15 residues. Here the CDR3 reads CASSHAVGGNTEAFF. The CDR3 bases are TGTGCCAGCAGCCACGCTGTGGGGGGAAACACTGAAGCTTTCTTT.

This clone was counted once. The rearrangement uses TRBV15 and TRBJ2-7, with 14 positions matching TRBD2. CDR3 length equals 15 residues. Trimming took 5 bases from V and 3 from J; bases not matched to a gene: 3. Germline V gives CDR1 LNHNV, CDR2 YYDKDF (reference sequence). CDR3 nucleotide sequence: TGTGCCACCAGCGTCGGGACTAGCGGGAGCTACGAGCAGTACTTC. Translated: CATSVGTSGSYEQYF. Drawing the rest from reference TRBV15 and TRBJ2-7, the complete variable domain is DAMVIQNPRYQVTQFGKPVTLSCSQTLNHNVMYWYQQKSSQAPKLLFHYYDKDFNNEADTPDNFQSRRPNTSFCFLDIRSPGLGDTAMYLCATSVGTSGSYEQYFGPGTRLTVT.

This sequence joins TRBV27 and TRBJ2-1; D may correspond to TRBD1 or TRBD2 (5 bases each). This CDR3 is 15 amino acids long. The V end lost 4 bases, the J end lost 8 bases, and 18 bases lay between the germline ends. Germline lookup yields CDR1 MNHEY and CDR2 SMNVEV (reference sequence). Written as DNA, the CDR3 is TGTGCCAGCAGTTCCGGACAAGCGGCCACGCATGAGCAGTTCTTC. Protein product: CASSSGQAATHEQFF.

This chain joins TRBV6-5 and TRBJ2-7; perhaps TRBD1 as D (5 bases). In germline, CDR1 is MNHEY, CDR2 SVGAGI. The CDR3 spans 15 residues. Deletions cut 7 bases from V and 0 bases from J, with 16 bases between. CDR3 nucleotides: TGTGCCAGCACTCCCAAACCCGACAGCTCCTACGAGCAGTACTTC. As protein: CASTPKPDSSYEQYF.

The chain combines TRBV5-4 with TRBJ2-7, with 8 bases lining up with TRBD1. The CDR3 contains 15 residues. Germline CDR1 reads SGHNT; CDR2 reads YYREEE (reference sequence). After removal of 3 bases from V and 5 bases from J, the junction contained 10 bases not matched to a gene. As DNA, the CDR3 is TGTGCCAGCAGCTCCCTCCGGACAGGGCCCCACGAGCAGTACTTC. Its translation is CASSSLRTGPHEQYF.

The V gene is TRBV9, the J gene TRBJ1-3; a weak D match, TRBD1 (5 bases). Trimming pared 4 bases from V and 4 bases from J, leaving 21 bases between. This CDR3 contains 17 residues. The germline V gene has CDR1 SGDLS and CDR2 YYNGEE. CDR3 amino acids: CASSSKGRLDEGNTIYF. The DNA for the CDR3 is TGTGCCAGCAGCTCCAAGGGACGCCTGGACGAAGGAAACACCATATATTTT.

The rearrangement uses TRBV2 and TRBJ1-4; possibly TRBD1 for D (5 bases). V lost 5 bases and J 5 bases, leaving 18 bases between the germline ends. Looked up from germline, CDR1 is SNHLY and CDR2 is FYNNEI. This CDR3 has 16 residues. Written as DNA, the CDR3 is TGTGCCAGCAGTCAGAAGCCGGGACGGACAAATGAAAAACTGTTTTTT. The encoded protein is CASSQKPGRTNEKLFF.

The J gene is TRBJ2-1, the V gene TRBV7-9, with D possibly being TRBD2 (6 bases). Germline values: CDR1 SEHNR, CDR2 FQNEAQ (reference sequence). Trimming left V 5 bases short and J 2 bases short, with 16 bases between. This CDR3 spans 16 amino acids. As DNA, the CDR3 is TGTGCCAGCAGCCTCCCTGGGACTTTTCCCTACAATGAGCAGTTCTTC. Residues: CASSLPGTFPYNEQFF.

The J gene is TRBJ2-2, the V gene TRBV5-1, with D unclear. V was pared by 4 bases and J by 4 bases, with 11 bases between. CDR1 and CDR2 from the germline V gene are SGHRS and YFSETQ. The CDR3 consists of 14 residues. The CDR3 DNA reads TGCGCCAGCAGCCCTGGAGTGGGCACCGGGGAGCTGTTTTTT. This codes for CASSPGVGTGELFF.

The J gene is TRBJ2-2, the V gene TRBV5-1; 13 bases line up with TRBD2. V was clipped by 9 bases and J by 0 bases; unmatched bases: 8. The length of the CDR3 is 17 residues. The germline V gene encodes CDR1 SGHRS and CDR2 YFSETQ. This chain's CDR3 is CATRGLAGLANTGELFF. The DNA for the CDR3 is TGCGCCACGCGGGGACTAGCGGGGCTTGCGAACACCGGGGAGCTGTTTTTT.

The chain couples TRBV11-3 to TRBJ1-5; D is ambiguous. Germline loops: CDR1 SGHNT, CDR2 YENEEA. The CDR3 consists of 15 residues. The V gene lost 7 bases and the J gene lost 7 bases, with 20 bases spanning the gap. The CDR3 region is CASTQEGIVCQPQHF. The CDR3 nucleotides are TGTGCCAGCACCCAAGAGGGTATAGTGTGCCAGCCCCAGCATTTT. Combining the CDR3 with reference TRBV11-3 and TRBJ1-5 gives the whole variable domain EAGVVQSPRYKIIEKKQPVAFWCNPISGHNTLYWYLQNLGQGPELLIRYENEEAVDDSQLPKDRFSAERLKGVDSTLKIQPAELGDSAVYLCASTQEGIVCQPQHFGDGTRLSIL.

The CDR3 DNA sequence: TGCGCCAGCAGCCTCTCGGGGGGGGGCTACGAGCAGTACTTC. Encoded protein: CASSLSGGGYEQYF. This chain connects TRBV4-1 to TRBJ2-7; TRBD2 aligns across 8 bases. V shed 4 bases, J shed 3 bases, and the junction held 5 bases outside the gene matches. In germline, CDR1 is MGHRA, CDR2 YSYEKL. The CDR3 extends over 14 amino acids.

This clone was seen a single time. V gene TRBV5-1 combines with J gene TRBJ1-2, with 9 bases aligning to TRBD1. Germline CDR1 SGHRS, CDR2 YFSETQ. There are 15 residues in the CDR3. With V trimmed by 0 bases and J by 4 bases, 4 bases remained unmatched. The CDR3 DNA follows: TGCGCCAGCAGCTTGGGGACAGGGGTCTCCTATGGCTACACCTTC. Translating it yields CASSLGTGVSYGYTF.

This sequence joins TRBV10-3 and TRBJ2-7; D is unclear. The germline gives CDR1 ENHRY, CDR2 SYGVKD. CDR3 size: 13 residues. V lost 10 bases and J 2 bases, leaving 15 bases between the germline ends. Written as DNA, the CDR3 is TGTGCCACCCACCCGGACGGGCCCTACGAGCAGTACTTC. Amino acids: CATHPDGPYEQYF.

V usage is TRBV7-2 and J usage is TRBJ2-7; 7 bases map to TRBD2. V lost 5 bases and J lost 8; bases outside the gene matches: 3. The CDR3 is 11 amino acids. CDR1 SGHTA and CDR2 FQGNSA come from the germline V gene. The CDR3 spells CASSLGLKQYF. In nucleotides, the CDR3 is TGTGCCAGCAGCCTGGGACTAAAGCAGTACTTC.

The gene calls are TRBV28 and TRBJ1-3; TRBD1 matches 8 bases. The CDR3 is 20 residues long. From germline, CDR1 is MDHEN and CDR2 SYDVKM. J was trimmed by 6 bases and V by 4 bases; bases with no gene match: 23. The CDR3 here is CASSSRNLRGLRSQENTIYF. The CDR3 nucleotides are TGTGCCAGCAGTTCCCGGAATCTCAGGGGGCTGCGATCGCAGGAAAACACCATATATTTT.

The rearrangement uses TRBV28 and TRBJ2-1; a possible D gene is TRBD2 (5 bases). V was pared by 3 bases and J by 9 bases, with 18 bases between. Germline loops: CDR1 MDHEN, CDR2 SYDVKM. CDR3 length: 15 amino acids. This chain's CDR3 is CASSLETRRDGEQFF. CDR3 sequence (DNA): TGTGCCAGCAGTTTGGAAACACGCCGGGATGGTGAGCAGTTCTTC. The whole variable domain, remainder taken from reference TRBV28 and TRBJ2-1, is DVKVTQSSRYLVKRTGEKVFLECVQDMDHENMFWYRQDPGLGLRLIYFSYDVKMKEKGDIPEGYSVSREKKERFSLILESASTNQTSMYLCASSLETRRDGEQFFGPGTRLTVL.

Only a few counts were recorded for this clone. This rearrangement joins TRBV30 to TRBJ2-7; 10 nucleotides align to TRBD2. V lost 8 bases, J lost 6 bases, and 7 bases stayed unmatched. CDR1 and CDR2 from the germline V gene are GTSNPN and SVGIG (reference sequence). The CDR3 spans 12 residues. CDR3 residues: CAGLAGGVEQYF. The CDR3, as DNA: TGTGCCGGCTTAGCGGGGGGCGTCGAGCAGTACTTC.

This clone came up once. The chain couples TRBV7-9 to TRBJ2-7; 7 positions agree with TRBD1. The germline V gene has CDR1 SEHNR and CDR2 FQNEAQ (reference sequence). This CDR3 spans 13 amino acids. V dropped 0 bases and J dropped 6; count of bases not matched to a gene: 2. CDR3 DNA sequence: TGTGCCAGCAGCTTAGCCCACAGGGGCGAGCAGTACTTC. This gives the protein CASSLAHRGEQYF.

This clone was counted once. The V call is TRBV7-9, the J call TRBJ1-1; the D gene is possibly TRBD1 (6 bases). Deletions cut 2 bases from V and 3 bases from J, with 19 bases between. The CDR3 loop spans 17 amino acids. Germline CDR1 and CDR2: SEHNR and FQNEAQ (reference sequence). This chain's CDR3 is CASSLPPRTAMDTEAFF. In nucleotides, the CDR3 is TGTGCCAGCAGCTTACCTCCACGGACAGCAATGGACACTGAAGCTTTCTTT.

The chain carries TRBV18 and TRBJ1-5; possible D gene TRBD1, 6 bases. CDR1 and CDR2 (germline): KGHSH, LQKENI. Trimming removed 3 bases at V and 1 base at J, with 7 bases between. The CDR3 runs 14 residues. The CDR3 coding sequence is TGTGCCAGCTCACCTGGACAGAGCAATCAGCCCCAGCATTTT. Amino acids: CASSPGQSNQPQHF.